This T cell receptor (beta chain) stems from a study of blood T cell repertoires in COVID-19. Study-level information: Specimens from acute and convalescent COVID-19 originated in the United States, Italy and Spain. T cells, B-cell-depleted T cells, or PBMCs provided the cDNA or gDNA that served as material.

Authors' methods: Estimated nucleated cell counts came from reference gene primer amplification. Using immunoSEQ multiplex PCR, the repertoire was profiled, and TCRdb retains in-frame clones only, with some absent. The V and J calls and the clone size are those of that table, but D and trimming were determined from the DNA. The data hold about 55,000 clones, with approximately 92% observed a single time. V shed 4 bases and J 0 bases; nucleotides not matched to a gene: 5. Germline V gene lookup returns CDR1 MNHNS and CDR2 SASEGT. The CDR3 spans 16 residues. V gene TRBV6-1 combines with J gene TRBJ1-5; the match to TRBD1 covers 8 bases. Specimen: peripheral blood. The source is a man in his fifties with active COVID-19. CDR3 region: CASSAGTGYSNQPQHF. In DNA form, the CDR3 reads TGTGCCAGCAGTGCCGGGACAGGTTATAGCAATCAGCCCCAGCATTTT.